This TCR beta chain came from a study of early T cells in non-severe SARS-CoV-2 infection. Study-level findings and limits: Missing private and CD4 specificities, VDJdb matching favored anti-spike CD8 responses.

As concerns this clonotype: Its target is not known.

Separate cDNA molecules each had unique molecular identifiers attached to them. TCRdb used MiXCR to reprocess the 5' RACE reads, holding one entry per CDR3 protein. The table records 70,000 to 75,000 distinct CDR3 sequences, 10% to 15% of them present only once. The germline V gene has CDR1 MNHEY and CDR2 SMNVEV (reference sequence). With 3 bases removed from V and 1 base from J, the gap between germline ends came to 15 bases. CDR3 length: 16 residues. The rearrangement joins TRBV27 to TRBJ1-2; possible D gene TRBD1, 6 bases. The source is an adult who was a healthcare worker with PCR-confirmed SARS-CoV-2 infection or an uninfected control (not recorded which). The sequencing sample was made of whole blood. The DNA of the CDR3 is TGTGCCAGCAGTTTCTTGGGGCAGGGGAGTAACTATGGCTACACCTTC. It encodes CASSFLGQGSNYGYTF.